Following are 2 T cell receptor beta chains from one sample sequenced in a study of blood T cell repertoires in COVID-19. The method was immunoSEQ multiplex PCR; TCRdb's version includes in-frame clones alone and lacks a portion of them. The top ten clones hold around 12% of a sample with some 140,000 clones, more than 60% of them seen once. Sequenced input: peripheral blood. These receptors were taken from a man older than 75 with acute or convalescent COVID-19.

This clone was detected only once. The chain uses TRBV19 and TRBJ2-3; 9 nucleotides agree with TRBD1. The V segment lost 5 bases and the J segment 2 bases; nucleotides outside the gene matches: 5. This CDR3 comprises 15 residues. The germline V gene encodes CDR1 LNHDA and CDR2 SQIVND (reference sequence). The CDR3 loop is CASSGTGITTDTQYF. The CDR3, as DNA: TGTGCCAGTAGTGGGACAGGGATAACCACAGATACGCAGTATTTT.

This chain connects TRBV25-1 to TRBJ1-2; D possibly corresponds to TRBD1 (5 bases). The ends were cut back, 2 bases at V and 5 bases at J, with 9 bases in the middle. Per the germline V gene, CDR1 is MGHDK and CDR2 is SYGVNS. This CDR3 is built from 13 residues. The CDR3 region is CASSEGAGYGYTF. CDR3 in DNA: TGTGCCAGCAGTGAAGGAGCAGGGTATGGCTACACCTTC.